The rows below give T cell receptor beta chains drawn from one sample of a study of blood T cell repertoires in COVID-19. Data came from immunoSEQ multiplex PCR; TCRdb stores just in-frame clones and leaves some out. The sample lists about 180,000 clones, roughly nine tenths occurring once. Sequencing used peripheral blood. Every receptor here comes from a man in his 70s with active or convalescent COVID-19. Both conserved end residues are part of each CDR3. D genes are given only for firm matches. Clone size, where shown, is once, few, many, or a class for clones that have expanded.

clone size	J gene	D gene	V gene	CDR3 DNA	CDR3 protein
.	TRBJ1-1	.	TRBV18	TGTGCCAGCTCCGGGTCGGCCGGTGCAGGGATGAACACTGAAGCTTTCTTT	CASSGSAGAGMNTEAFF
.	TRBJ1-5	.	TRBV4-1	TGCGCCAGCAGCCTGGAGGGACCCAATCAGCCCCAGCATTTT	CASSLEGPNQPQHF
.	TRBJ1-2	.	TRBV18	TGTGCCAGCTCACCGAACCTGGGAGGGGAAGTCTATGGCTACACCTTC	CASSPNLGGEVYGYTF
.	TRBJ2-3	.	TRBV11-3	TGTGCCAGCAGCACCGGACAGGGAGGGGCAGATACGCAGTATTTT	CASSTGQGGADTQYF
.	TRBJ1-5	.	TRBV7-2	TGTGCCAGCAGCTTAAAGTCGGGGGATCAGCCCCAGCATTTT	CASSLKSGDQPQHF
.	TRBJ2-3	TRBD2	TRBV7-2	TGTGCCAGCAGCTTCGGGACTAGTGCGCAGTATTTT	CASSFGTSAQYF
.	TRBJ2-3	.	TRBV29-1	TGCAGCGTCCAGAGGAGCGCGGCCTCTAGCACAGATACGCAGTATTTT	CSVQRSAASSTDTQYF
.	TRBJ2-2	.	TRBV6-6	TGTGCCAGCAGTTCTCACCAAACGAGAACCGGGGAGCTGTTTTTT	CASSSHQTRTGELFF
.	TRBJ1-1	.	TRBV6-6	TGTGCCAGCACGGGGACTGCAAACACTGAAGCTTTCTTT	CASTGTANTEAFF
.	TRBJ2-7	.	TRBV4-3	TGCGCCAGCAGCCAAGTCCCCTGGACAATAGGCTCCTACGAGCAGTACTTC	CASSQVPWTIGSYEQYF
few	TRBJ1-1	.	TRBV28	TGTGCCAGTCAACAGGGGAACACTGAAGCTTTCTTT	CASQQGNTEAFF
.	TRBJ1-1	.	TRBV6-5	TGTGCCAGCAGTCTGGGAGGGGTGCCGGCTTTCTTT	CASSLGGVPAFF